The 28 T cell receptor beta chains presented below share a single source sample, sequenced in a study of shared clonotypes between healthy human individuals. TCRdb's table, derived via immunoSEQ multiplex PCR, lists solely in-frame clones and lacks some. The sample has 2 million or so clones, roughly 96% seen once. The specimen sequenced was naive CD4+ T cells sorted from blood. Stated subset: CD45RA+ positively selected. These receptors all come from a man between 18 and 35 years old in good health.

V and J are TRBV5-4 and TRBJ2-3; D uncertain. V was pared by 2 bases and J by 2 bases, with 6 bases between. Germline CDR1 reads SGHNT; CDR2 reads YYREEE (reference sequence). CDR3 size: 13 residues. CDR3 bases: TGTGCCAGCAGCTTACTAAACACAGATACGCAGTATTTT. The encoded protein is CASSLLNTDTQYF.

Note on this clone: In the same sample, other DNA sequences code for this CDR3. This chain uses TRBV6-1 with TRBJ1-3; no reliable D call. CDR1 MNHNS and CDR2 SASEGT come from the germline V gene. This CDR3 region has 12 residues. Trimming cost V 8 bases and J 0 bases, with 5 bases left between them. CDR3 sequence reads: CASSGSGNTIYF. The CDR3 DNA is TGTGCCAGCTCGGGCTCTGGAAACACCATATATTTT.

The chain is built from TRBV7-9 and TRBJ1-4; 7 bases map to TRBD1. CDR3 length: 15 amino acids. Trimming took 3 bases from V and 4 from J; bases not matched to a gene: 5. Germline CDR1 and CDR2: SEHNR and FQNEAQ (reference sequence). The CDR3 DNA sequence: TGTGCCAGCAGCTTCATTACAGGGGATAATGAAAAACTGTTTTTT. It specifies CASSFITGDNEKLFF.

As regards this clone: This sample also contains other DNA sequences that code for the same CDR3. This chain connects TRBV6-1 to TRBJ1-1; D is ambiguous. V lost 0 bases, J lost 0 bases, and 5 bases lay in between. CDR3 length: 14 amino acids. Germline V gene lookup returns CDR1 MNHNS and CDR2 SASEGT. CDR3 sequence: CASSEASMNTEAFF. CDR3 DNA: TGTGCCAGCAGTGAAGCGTCCATGAACACTGAAGCTTTCTTT.

Worth noting for this clone: Other nucleotide sequences from this sample produce the same CDR3. The chain carries TRBV19 and TRBJ2-7; D may correspond to TRBD1 or TRBD2 (6 bases each). V lost 6 bases, J lost 1 base, and 13 bases lay in between. Germline V CDR1 and CDR2: LNHDA, SQIVND (reference sequence). The CDR3 consists of 14 residues. CDR3 sequence reads: CASSRGQPSYEQYF. The CDR3 region has the DNA TGTGCCAGTAGCCGGGGGCAGCCTTCCTACGAGCAGTACTTC.

This chain uses TRBV6-5 with TRBJ2-3, with TRBD1 as a possible D gene (5 bases). V was clipped by 0 bases and J by 0 bases, with 7 bases between them. The germline V gene encodes CDR1 MNHEY and CDR2 SVGAGI. This CDR3 is 15 amino acids long. Written as DNA, the CDR3 is TGTGCCAGCAGTTACTCGACAGCTAGCACAGATACGCAGTATTTT. It specifies CASSYSTASTDTQYF.

This chain uses TRBV2 with TRBJ2-1; 11 bases match TRBD2. The CDR3 totals 11 residues. Germline assignment: CDR1 SNHLY and CDR2 FYNNEI. J gave up 7 bases and V 11 bases, and 1 base lay outside the gene matches. This chain's CDR3 is CALAGGNEQFF. The CDR3 DNA reads TGTGCCCTAGCGGGGGGTAATGAGCAGTTCTTC.

The sample holds a few counts of this clone. The chain couples TRBV18 to TRBJ2-6, with D tentatively TRBD2 (6 bases). CDR3 length equals 17 residues. Germline-derived CDR1 and CDR2 are KGHSH and LQKENI. V shed 6 bases and J shed 0 bases, with 15 bases lying between them. The CDR3 DNA reads TGTGCCAGCTCCTCGACGGGGGTATCCTCTGGGGCCAACGTCCTGACTTTC. Its translation: CASSSTGVSSGANVLTF.

This chain's CDR3 is CASSSAGVSTGELFF. For the CDR3, the DNA is TGTGCCAGCAGCTCGGCCGGGGTCTCCACCGGGGAGCTGTTTTTT. The chain recombines TRBV7-2 with TRBJ2-2; D is perhaps TRBD2 (5 bases). Germline CDR1 is SGHTA and CDR2 is FQGNSA. CDR3 size: 15 residues. V lost 4 bases, J lost 4 bases, and 13 bases lay in between.

The chain carries TRBV6-5 and TRBJ1-2; 10 bases match TRBD1. The CDR3 spans 13 residues. CDR1 is MNHEY, CDR2 SVGAGI, per germline. After removal of 6 bases from V and 5 bases from J, the junction contained 3 bases not matched to a gene. CDR3 protein: CASRGTGVYGYTF. CDR3 DNA: TGTGCCAGCAGGGGGACAGGGGTTTATGGCTACACCTTC.

The rearrangement uses TRBV19 and TRBJ1-5; TRBD1 matches at 9 bases. The CDR3 covers 18 residues. Germline assignment: CDR1 LNHDA and CDR2 SQIVND (reference sequence). J lost 2 bases, V lost 5 bases, and 13 bases had no gene match. CDR3 nucleotides: TGTGCCAGTAGTTCCCGGACAGGGGAGCGTCGTGGCAATCAGCCCCAGCATTTT. This gives the protein CASSSRTGERRGNQPQHF.

CDR3 bases: TGCGCCAGCAGCTTGGCGGCGGGAGACACAGATACGCAGTATTTT. Translation: CASSLAAGDTDTQYF. The V and J genes are TRBV5-1 and TRBJ2-3; TRBD2 matches at 7 bases. The CDR3 extends over 15 amino acids. CDR1 and CDR2 from the germline V gene are SGHRS and YFSETQ. J was trimmed by 2 bases and V by 0 bases; bases with no gene match: 3. Supplemented by reference TRBV5-1 and TRBJ2-3, the full variable domain reads KAGVTQTPRYLIKTRGQQVTLSCSPISGHRSVSWYQQTPGQGLQFLFEYFSETQRNKGNFPGRFSGRQFSNSRSEMNVSTLELGDSALYLCASSLAAGDTDTQYFGPGTRLTVL.

The gene calls are TRBV13 and TRBJ2-5, with TRBD2 matching over 7 bases. Germline V gene sequence: CDR1 PRHDT, CDR2 FYEKMQ (reference sequence). The J segment lost 5 bases and the V segment lost 4 bases, leaving 7 bases of the junction unmatched. There are 14 residues in the CDR3. The CDR3 loop is CASSSTYGGETQYF. CDR3 coding DNA: TGTGCCAGCAGCTCGACCTACGGGGGGGAGACCCAGTACTTC.

The chain is built from TRBV2 and TRBJ1-1; 7 positions match TRBD1. Germline values: CDR1 SNHLY, CDR2 FYNNEI. CDR3 length: 11 residues. V gave up 8 bases and J gave up 7 bases; unmatched junction bases: 4. DNA of the CDR3: TGTGCCAGCGCCCAGGGGGTTGAAGCTTTCTTT. This sequence encodes CASAQGVEAFF.

This clone has just one count. V is TRBV30 and J is TRBJ2-7; possible D gene TRBD2, 6 bases. The germline V gene has CDR1 GTSNPN and CDR2 SVGIG (reference sequence). This CDR3 is built from 13 residues. V was pared by 0 bases and J by 6 bases, with 12 bases between. CDR3 sequence reads: CAWSVQTSSEQYF. CDR3 DNA sequence: TGTGCCTGGAGTGTACAGACTAGTTCCGAGCAGTACTTC.

The gene calls are TRBV5-4 and TRBJ2-7, with TRBD1 matching over 10 bases. With 3 bases clipped from V and 7 bases from J, the junction kept 10 bases outside the gene matches. CDR1 is SGHNT, CDR2 YYREEE, per germline (reference sequence). This CDR3 spans 15 amino acids. CDR3 region: CASSYSGTGVGEQYF. The CDR3 nucleotides read TGTGCCAGCAGCTACTCCGGGACAGGGGTAGGTGAGCAGTACTTC.

The rearrangement uses TRBV9 and TRBJ1-6; TRBD1 matches 8 bases. The V segment lost 4 bases and the J segment 5 bases; nucleotides outside the gene matches: 8. The CDR3 consists of 16 residues. CDR1 SGDLS and CDR2 YYNGEE come from the germline V gene. The CDR3 DNA reads TGTGCCAGCAGCCCCAGGACAGGGCCGAATAATTCACCCCTCCACTTT. This encodes CASSPRTGPNNSPLHF.

J is TRBJ2-1 and V is TRBV11-2; 7 bases line up with TRBD1. Germline CDR1 SGHAT, CDR2 FQNNGV. The V and J ends lost 3 bases and 5 bases, in that order; junction bases with no gene match: 13. This CDR3 region has 17 residues. CDR3 bases: TGTGCCAGCAGCTTTTACAGGGGTCCCAGAATTAACAATGAGCAGTTCTTC. Protein sequence: CASSFYRGPRINNEQFF.

As to this clone: Other DNA sequences in the same sample also yield this CDR3. This chain uses TRBV5-1 with TRBJ2-1; D unresolved. Trimming removed 3 bases from V and 4 bases from J, with 8 bases in between. The germline gives CDR1 SGHRS, CDR2 YFSETQ. The CDR3 extends over 13 amino acids. The CDR3 spells CASSSPSYNEQFF. The CDR3 DNA is TGCGCCAGCAGCTCCCCATCGTACAATGAGCAGTTCTTC.

The rearrangement uses TRBV6-5 and TRBJ1-4; D possibly corresponds to TRBD1 (5 bases). The CDR3 is 13 residues long. V was shortened by 4 bases and J by 8 bases, with 11 bases between the two germline ends. Germline V gives CDR1 MNHEY, CDR2 SVGAGI. CDR3 region: CASSWGVREKLFF. CDR3 in DNA: TGTGCCAGCAGTTGGGGGGTTAGGGAAAAACTGTTTTTT.

The CDR3 coding sequence is TGTGCCAGTAGCAAAGGGGGCGCCCCCAATGAAAAACTGTTTTTT. The encoded protein is CASSKGGAPNEKLFF. The chain employs TRBV19 and TRBJ1-4; 7 bases are a match to TRBD1. The germline V gene has CDR1 LNHDA and CDR2 SQIVND (reference sequence). The CDR3 has 15 amino acids. The trim removed 6 bases at V and 5 bases at J, leaving 9 bases unmatched.

This clone was counted a single time. The chain links TRBV6-5 to TRBJ1-2, with D uncertain. This CDR3 is built from 13 residues. Trimming cost V 7 bases and J 0 bases, with 9 bases left between them. The germline V gene has CDR1 MNHEY and CDR2 SVGAGI. The CDR3 coding sequence is TGTGCCAGCACACTCTTGGCTAACTATGGCTACACCTTC. Translation gives CASTLLANYGYTF.

V gene TRBV11-2 combines with J gene TRBJ2-7, with a tentative D call TRBD2 (5 bases). V shed 0 bases and J shed 2 bases, with 11 bases lying between them. The germline CDR1 and CDR2 sequences are SGHAT and FQNNGV. The CDR3 covers 15 residues. The CDR3 reads CASSLDGFSAYEQYF. CDR3 DNA: TGTGCCAGCAGCTTAGACGGGTTTAGCGCCTACGAGCAGTACTTC.

The chain couples TRBV6-4 to TRBJ1-4; TRBD1 matches at 12 bases. The V segment lost 4 bases and the J segment 8 bases; nucleotides outside the gene matches: 8. The CDR3 has 16 amino acids. The V gene's germline CDR1 is MRHNA and CDR2 SNTAGT. DNA for the CDR3: TGTGCCAGCAGTGTCACGGGACAGGGGGCAGGAGAAAAACTGTTTTTT. Translated, it gives CASSVTGQGAGEKLFF.

The chain joins TRBV7-9 to TRBJ2-7, with D possibly being TRBD1 (6 bases). Germline V gives CDR1 SEHNR, CDR2 FQNEAQ (reference sequence). The CDR3 extends over 15 amino acids. Trimming pared 4 bases from V and 3 bases from J, leaving 16 bases between. The CDR3 coding sequence is TGTGCCAGCAGCTCTACATTGACAGGCTACTACGAGCAGTACTTC. Translating gives CASSSTLTGYYEQYF.

In this sample, this clone turned up once. The chain uses TRBV30 and TRBJ1-2; TRBD1 is a possible D gene (6 bases). Germline CDR1 and CDR2: GTSNPN and SVGIG (reference sequence). The CDR3 runs to 13 residues. Trimming pared 2 bases from V and 4 bases from J, leaving 11 bases between. The CDR3 region has the DNA TGTGCCTGGAGTAACAGGGAAGCCTATGGCTACACCTTC. Residues: CAWSNREAYGYTF.

The gene calls are TRBV27 and TRBJ1-1, with D tentatively TRBD1 (6 bases). Trimming removed 5 bases from V and 6 bases from J, with 16 bases in between. Germline loops: CDR1 MNHEY, CDR2 SMNVEV (reference sequence). The CDR3 has 14 residues. The DNA for the CDR3 is TGTGCCAGCAGTCTCCCAAACAGGGTCTCTGAAGCTTTCTTT. Protein: CASSLPNRVSEAFF.

CDR3 coding DNA: TGTGCCAGCAGCCTTACCACAGGGAACTACGAGCAGTACTTC. Its translation: CASSLTTGNYEQYF. This rearrangement joins TRBV6-5 to TRBJ2-7; D might be TRBD1 (6 bases). Germline loops: CDR1 MNHEY, CDR2 SVGAGI. The ends were cut back, 6 bases at V and 3 bases at J, with 15 bases in the middle. The CDR3 loop spans 14 amino acids.